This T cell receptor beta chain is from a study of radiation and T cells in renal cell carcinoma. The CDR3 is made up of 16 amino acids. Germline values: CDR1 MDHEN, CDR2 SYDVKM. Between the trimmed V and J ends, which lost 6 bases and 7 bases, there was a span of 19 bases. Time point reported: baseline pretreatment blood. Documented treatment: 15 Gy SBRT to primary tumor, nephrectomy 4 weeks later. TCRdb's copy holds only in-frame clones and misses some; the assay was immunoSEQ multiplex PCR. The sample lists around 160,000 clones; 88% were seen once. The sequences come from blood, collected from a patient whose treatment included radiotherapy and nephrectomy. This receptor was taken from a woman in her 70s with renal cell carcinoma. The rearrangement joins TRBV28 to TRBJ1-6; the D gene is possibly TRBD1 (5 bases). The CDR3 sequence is CASRSDGGLMNSPLHF. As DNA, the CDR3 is TGTGCCAGCAGGTCCGATGGGGGACTAATGAATTCACCCCTCCACTTT.